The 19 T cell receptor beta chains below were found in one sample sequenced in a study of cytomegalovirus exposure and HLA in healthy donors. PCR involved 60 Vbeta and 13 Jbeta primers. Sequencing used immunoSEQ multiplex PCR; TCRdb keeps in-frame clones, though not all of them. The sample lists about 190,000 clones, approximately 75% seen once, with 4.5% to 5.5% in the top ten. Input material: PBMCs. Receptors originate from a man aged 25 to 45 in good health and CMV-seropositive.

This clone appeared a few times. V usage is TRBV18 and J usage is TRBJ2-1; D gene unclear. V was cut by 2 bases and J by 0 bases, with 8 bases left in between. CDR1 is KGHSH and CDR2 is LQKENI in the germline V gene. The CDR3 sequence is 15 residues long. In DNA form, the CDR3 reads TGTGCCAGCTCACCAGAGTTTAACTCCTACAATGAGCAGTTCTTC. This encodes CASSPEFNSYNEQFF.

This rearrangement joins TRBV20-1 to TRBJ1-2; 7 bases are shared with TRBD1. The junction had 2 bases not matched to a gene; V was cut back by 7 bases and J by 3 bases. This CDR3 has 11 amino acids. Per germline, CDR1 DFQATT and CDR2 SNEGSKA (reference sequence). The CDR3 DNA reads TGCAGTGGCACAGGGGACTATGGCTACACCTTC. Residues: CSGTGDYGYTF.

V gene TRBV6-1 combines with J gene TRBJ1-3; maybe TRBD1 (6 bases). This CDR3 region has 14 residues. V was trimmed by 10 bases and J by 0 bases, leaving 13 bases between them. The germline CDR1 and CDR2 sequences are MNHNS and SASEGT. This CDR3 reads CATQTGHSGNTIYF. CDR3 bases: TGTGCCACCCAGACAGGCCACTCTGGAAACACCATATATTTT.

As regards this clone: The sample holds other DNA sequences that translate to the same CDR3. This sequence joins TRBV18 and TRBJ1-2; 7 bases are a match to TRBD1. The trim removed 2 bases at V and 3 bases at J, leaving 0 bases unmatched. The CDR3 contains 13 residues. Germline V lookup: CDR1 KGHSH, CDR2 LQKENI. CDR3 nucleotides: TGTGCCAGCTCACCAGACAGGGACTATGGCTACACCTTC. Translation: CASSPDRDYGYTF.

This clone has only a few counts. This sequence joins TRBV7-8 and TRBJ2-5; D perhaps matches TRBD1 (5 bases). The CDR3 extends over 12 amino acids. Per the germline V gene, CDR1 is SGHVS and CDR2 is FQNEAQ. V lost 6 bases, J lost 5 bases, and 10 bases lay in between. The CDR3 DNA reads TGTGCCAGCAGGGACACTCAGGAGACCCAGTACTTC. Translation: CASRDTQETQYF. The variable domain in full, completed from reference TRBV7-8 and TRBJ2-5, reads GAGVSQSPRYKVAKRGQDVALRCDPISGHVSLFWYQQALGQGPEFLTYFQNEAQLDKSGLPSDRFFAERPEGSVSTLKIQRTQQEDSAVYLCASRDTQETQYFGPGTRLLVL.

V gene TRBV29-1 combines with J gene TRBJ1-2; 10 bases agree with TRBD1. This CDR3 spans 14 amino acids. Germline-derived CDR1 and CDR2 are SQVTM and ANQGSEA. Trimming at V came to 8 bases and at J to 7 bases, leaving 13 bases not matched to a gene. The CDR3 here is CSSGTGTGEGGYTF. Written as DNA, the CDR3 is TGCAGCTCCGGAACCGGGACAGGGGAAGGTGGCTACACCTTC.

For the CDR3, the DNA is TGCGCCAGCAGCCAAGCCCCGGTCACCCATACGCAGTATTTT. Encoded protein: CASSQAPVTHTQYF. The gene calls are TRBV4-3 and TRBJ2-3; D is unresolved. The germline V gene encodes CDR1 LGHNA and CDR2 YSLEER. V lost 1 base and J 7 bases, leaving 12 bases between the germline ends. This CDR3 contains 14 residues.

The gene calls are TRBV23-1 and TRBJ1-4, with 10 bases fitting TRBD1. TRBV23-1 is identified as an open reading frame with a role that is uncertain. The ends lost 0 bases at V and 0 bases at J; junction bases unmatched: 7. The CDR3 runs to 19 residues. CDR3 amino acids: CASSQSVDRGSATNEKLFF. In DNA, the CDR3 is TGCGCCAGCAGTCAATCGGTGGACAGGGGGAGCGCAACTAATGAAAAACTGTTTTTT.

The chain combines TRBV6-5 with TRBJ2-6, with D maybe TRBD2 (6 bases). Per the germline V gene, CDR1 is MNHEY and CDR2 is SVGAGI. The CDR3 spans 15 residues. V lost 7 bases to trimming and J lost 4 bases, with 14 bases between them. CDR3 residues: CASMGGSLGANVLTF. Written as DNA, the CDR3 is TGTGCCAGCATGGGGGGTTCTCTGGGGGCCAACGTCCTGACTTTC.

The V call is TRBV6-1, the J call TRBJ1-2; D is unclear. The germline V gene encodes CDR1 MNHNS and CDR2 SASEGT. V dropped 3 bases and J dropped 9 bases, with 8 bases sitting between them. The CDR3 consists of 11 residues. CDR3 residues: CASSEARSYTF. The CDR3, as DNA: TGTGCCAGCAGTGAGGCTAGGAGCTACACCTTC.

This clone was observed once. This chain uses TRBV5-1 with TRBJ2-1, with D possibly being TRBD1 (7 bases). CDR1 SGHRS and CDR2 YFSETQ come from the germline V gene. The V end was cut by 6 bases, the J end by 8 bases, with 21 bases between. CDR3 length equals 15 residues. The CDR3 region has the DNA TGCGCCAGCACGAATCAGGGGGGTACCTTCGATGAGCAGTTCTTC. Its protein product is CASTNQGGTFDEQFF.

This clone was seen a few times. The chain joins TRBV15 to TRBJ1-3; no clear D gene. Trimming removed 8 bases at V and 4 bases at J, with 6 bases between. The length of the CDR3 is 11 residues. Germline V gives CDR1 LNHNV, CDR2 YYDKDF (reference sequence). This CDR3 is CATRVGNTIYF. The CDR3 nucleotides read TGTGCCACCCGGGTAGGAAACACCATATATTTT.

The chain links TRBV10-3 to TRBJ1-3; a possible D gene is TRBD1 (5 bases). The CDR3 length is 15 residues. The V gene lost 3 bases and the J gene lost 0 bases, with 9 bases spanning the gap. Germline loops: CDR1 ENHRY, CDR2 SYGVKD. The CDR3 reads CAISDTGVSGNTIYF. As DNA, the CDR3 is TGTGCCATCAGTGACACAGGCGTCTCTGGAAACACCATATATTTT.

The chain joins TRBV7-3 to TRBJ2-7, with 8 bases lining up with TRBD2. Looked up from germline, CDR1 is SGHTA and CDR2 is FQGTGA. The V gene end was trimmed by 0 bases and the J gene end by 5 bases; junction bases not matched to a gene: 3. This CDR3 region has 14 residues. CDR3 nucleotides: TGTGCCAGCAGCTTAACAGCGGGGGACCACGAGCAGTACTTC. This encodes CASSLTAGDHEQYF.

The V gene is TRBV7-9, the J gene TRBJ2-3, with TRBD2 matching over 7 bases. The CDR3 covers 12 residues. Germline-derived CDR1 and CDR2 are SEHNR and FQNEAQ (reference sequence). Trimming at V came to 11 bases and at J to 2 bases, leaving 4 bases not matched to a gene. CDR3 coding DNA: TGTGCCGGGGGGGGTTCCACAGATACGCAGTATTTT. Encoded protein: CAGGGSTDTQYF.

The CDR3 here is CASSVGGRSYEQYF. CDR3 coding DNA: TGTGCCAGCAGCGTAGGAGGTCGTTCCTACGAGCAGTACTTC. The rearrangement joins TRBV9 to TRBJ2-7; D is uncertain. Germline V CDR1 and CDR2: SGDLS, YYNGEE. Trimming pared 0 bases from V and 1 base from J, leaving 8 bases between. CDR3 size: 14 residues. Filled out from reference TRBV9 and TRBJ2-7, the complete variable domain reads DSGVTQTPKHLITATGQRVTLRCSPRSGDLSVYWYQQSLDQGLQFLIQYYNGEERAKGNILERFSAQQFPDLHSELNLSSLELGDSALYFCASSVGGRSYEQYFGPGTRLTVT.

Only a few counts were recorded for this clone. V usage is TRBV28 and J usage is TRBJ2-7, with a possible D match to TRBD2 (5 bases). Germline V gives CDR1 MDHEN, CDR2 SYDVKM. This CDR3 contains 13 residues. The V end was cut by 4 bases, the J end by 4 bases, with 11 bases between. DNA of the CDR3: TGTGCCAGCAGTTCGCTAGCAGCTTACGAGCAGTACTTC. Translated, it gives CASSSLAAYEQYF.

The CDR3 loop is CASSLEQGVGEQFF. The CDR3, as DNA: TGTGCCAGCAGCTTGGAACAGGGGGTAGGTGAGCAGTTCTTC. V gene TRBV5-4 combines with J gene TRBJ2-1; 8 nucleotides agree with TRBD1. This CDR3 has 14 residues. The ends lost 0 bases at V and 9 bases at J; junction bases unmatched: 5. The germline V gene encodes CDR1 SGHNT and CDR2 YYREEE (reference sequence).

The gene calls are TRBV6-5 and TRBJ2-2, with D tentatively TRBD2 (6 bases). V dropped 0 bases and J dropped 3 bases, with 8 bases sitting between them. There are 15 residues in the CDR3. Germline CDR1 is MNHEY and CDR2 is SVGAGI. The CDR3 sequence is CASSYSGLYTGELFF. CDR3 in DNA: TGTGCCAGCAGTTACTCGGGACTTTACACCGGGGAGCTGTTTTTT.